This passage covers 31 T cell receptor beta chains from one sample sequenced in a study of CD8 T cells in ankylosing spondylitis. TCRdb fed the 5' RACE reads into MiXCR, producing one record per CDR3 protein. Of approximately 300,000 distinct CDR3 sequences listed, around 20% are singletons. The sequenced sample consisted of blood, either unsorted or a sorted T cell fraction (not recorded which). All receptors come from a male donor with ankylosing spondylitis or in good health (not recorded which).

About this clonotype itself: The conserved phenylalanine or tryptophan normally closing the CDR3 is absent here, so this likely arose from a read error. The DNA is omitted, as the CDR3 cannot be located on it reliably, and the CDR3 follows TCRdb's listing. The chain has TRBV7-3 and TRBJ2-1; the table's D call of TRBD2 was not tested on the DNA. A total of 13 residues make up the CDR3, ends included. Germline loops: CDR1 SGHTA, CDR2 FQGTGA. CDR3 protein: CASSPPPGLAGDV.

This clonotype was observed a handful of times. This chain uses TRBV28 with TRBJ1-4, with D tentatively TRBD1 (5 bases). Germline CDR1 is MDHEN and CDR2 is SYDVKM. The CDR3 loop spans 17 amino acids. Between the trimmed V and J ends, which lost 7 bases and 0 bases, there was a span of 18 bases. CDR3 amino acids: CASTEARDRATNEKLFF. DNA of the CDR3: TGTGCCAGCACCGAAGCCAGGGACCGGGCAACTAATGAAAAACTGTTTTTT.

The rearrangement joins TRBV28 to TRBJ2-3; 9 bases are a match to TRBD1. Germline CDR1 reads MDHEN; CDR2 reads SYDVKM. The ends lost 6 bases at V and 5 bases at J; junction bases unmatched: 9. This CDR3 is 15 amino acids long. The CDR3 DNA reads TGTGCCAGCAGAGTACAGGGGGCTCGCGGAGATACGCAGTATTTT. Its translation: CASRVQGARGDTQYF.

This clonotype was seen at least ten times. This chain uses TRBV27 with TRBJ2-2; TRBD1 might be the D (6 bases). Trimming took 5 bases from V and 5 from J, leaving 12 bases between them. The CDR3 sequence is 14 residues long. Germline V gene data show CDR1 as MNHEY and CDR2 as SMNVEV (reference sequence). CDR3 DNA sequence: TGTGCCAGCAGTCTCCGACAGGTTACCGGGGAGCTGTTTTTT. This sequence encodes CASSLRQVTGELFF.

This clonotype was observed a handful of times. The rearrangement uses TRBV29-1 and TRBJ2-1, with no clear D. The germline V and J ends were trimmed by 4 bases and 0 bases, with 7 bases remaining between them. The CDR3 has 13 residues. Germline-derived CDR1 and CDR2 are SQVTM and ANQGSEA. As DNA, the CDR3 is TGCAGCGTTGGGCTAGGCTCCTACAATGAGCAGTTCTTC. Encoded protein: CSVGLGSYNEQFF.

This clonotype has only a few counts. CDR3 coding DNA: TGCAGTGCTAACCCCGGGAGGGCGACCGGGGAGCTGTTTTTT. As protein: CSANPGRATGELFF. The chain combines TRBV20-1 with TRBJ2-2, with 8 nucleotides matching TRBD2. J lost 5 bases, V lost 4 bases, and 6 bases had no gene match. Germline CDR1 DFQATT, CDR2 SNEGSKA (reference sequence). CDR3 length: 14 amino acids.

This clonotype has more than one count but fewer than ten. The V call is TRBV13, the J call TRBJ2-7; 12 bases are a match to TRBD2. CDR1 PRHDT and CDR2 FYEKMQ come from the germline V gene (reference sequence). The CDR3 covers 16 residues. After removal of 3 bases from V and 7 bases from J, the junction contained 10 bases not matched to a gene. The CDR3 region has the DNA TGTGCCAGCAGCTTCGTGTGGACTAGCGGGATCTGGGAGCAGTACGTC. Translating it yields CASSFVWTSGIWEQYV.

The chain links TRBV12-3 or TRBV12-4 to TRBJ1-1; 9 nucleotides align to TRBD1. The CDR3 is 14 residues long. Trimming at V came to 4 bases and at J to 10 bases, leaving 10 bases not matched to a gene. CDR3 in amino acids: CASSSIGQGSLAFF. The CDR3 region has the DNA TGTGCCAGCAGTTCCATCGGACAGGGGTCTTTAGCTTTCTTT.

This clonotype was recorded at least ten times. CDR3 nucleotides: TGTGCCAGCGCCCGGGACACTGGAAACTATGGCTACACCTTC. This gives the protein CASARDTGNYGYTF. V and J are TRBV6-2 or TRBV6-3 and TRBJ1-2; tentative D call: TRBD1 (6 bases). The V gene's germline CDR1 is MNHEY and CDR2 SVGEGT. Trimming took 8 bases from V and 2 from J, leaving 15 bases between them. The CDR3 runs to 14 residues.

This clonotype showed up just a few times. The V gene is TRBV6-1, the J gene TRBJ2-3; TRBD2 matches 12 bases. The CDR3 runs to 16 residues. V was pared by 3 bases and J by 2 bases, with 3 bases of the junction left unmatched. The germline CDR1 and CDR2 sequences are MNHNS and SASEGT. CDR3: CASSDRLAGDTDTQYF. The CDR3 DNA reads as TGTGCCAGCAGTGACCGACTAGCGGGGGACACAGATACGCAGTATTTT.

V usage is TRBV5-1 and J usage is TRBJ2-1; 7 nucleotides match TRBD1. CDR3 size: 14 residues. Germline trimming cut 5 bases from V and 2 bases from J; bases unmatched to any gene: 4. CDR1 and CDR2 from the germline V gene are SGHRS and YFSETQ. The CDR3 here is CASSAQGAYNEQFF. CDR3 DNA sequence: TGCGCCAGCAGTGCGCAGGGGGCCTACAATGAGCAGTTCTTC.

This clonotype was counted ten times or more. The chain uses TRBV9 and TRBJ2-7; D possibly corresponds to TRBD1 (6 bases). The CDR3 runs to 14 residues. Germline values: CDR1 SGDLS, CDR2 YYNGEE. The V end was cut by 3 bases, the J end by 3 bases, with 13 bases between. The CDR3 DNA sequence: TGTGCCAGCAGCGGCCACAGGGTGATCTACGAGCAGTACGTC. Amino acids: CASSGHRVIYEQYV.

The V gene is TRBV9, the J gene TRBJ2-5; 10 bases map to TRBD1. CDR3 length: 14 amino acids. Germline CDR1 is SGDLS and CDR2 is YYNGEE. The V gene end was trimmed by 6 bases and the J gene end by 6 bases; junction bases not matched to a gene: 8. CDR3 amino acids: CASNRDRGTKTQYF. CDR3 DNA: TGTGCCAGCAACCGGGACAGGGGCACAAAGACCCAGTACTTC.

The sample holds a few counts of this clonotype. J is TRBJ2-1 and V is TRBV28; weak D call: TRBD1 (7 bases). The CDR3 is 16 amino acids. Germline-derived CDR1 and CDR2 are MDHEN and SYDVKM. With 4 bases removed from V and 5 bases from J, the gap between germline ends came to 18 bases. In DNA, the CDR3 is TGTGCCAGCAGTTCGACCCGCAGGGGGGTGAACAATGAGCAGTTCTTC. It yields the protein CASSSTRRGVNNEQFF.

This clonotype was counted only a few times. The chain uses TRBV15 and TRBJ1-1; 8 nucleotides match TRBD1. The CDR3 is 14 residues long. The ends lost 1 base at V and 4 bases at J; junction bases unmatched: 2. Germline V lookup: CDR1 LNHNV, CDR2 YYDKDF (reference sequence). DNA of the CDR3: TGTGCCACCAGCAGAGGACAGGGGAGCACTGAAGCTTTCTTT. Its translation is CATSRGQGSTEAFF. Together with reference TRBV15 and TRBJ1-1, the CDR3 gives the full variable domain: DAMVIQNPRYQVTQFGKPVTLSCSQTLNHNVMYWYQQKSSQAPKLLFHYYDKDFNNEADTPDNFQSRRPNTSFCFLDIRSPGLGDTAMYLCATSRGQGSTEAFFGQGTRLTVV.

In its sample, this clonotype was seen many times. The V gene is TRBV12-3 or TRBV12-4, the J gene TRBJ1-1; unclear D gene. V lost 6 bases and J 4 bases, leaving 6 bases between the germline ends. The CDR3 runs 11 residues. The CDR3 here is CASRGGTEAFF. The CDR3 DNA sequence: TGTGCCAGCAGGGGCGGCACTGAAGCTTTCTTT.

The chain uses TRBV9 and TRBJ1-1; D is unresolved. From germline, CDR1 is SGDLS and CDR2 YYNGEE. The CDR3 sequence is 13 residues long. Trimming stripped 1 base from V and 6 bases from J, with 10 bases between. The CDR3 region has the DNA TGTGCCAGCAGCGTAACGGAGGGCGCTGAAGCTTTCTTT. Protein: CASSVTEGAEAFF.

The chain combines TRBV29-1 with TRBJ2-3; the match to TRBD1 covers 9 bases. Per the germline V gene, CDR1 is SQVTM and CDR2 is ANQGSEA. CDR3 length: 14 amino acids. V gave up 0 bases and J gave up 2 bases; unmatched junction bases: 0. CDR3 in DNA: TGCAGCGTTGAAGAACAGGGGGCCACAGATACGCAGTATTTT. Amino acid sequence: CSVEEQGATDTQYF.

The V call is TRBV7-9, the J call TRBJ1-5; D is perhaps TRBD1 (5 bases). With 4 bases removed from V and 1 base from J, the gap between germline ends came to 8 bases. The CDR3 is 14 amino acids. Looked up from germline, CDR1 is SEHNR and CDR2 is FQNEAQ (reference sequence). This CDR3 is CASSYDSSNQPQHF. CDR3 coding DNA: TGTGCCAGCAGCTACGACAGCAGCAATCAGCCCCAGCATTTT.

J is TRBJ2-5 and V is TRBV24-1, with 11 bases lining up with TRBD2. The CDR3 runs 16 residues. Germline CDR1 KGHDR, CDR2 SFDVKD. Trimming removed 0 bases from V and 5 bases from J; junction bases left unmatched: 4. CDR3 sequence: CATSDLSSGGMETQYF. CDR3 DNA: TGTGCCACCAGTGATTTGTCTAGCGGGGGGATGGAGACCCAGTACTTC.

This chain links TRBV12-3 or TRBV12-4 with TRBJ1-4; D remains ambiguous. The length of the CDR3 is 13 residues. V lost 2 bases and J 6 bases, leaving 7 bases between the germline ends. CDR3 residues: CASSLWGHEKLFF. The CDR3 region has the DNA TGTGCCAGCAGTTTATGGGGTCATGAAAAACTGTTTTTT.

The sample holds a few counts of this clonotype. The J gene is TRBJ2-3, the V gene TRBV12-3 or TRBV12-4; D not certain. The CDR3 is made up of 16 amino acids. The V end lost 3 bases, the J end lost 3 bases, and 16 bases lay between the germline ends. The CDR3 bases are TGTGCCAGCAGTTTTCGCAGCCCGCTAGGGACAGATACGCAGTATTTT. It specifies CASSFRSPLGTDTQYF.

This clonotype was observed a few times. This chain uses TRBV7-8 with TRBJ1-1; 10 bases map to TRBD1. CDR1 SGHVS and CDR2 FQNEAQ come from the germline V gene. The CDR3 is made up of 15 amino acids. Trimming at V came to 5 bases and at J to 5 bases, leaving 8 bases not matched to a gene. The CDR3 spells CASSLGTGEGTEAFF. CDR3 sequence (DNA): TGTGCCAGCAGCCTAGGGACAGGGGAAGGGACTGAAGCTTTCTTT.

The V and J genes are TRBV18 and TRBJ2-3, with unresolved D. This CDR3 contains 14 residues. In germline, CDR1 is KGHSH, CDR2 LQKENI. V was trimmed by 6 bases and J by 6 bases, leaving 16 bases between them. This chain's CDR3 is CASSPGGAQDTQYF. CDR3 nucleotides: TGTGCCAGCTCCCCCGGTGGCGCACAGGATACGCAGTATTTT. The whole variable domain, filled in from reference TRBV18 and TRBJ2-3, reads NAGVMQNPRHLVRRRGQEARLRCSPMKGHSHVYWYRQLPEEGLKFMVYLQKENIIDESGMPKERFSAEFPKEGPSILRIQQVVRGDSAAYFCASSPGGAQDTQYFGPGTRLTVL.

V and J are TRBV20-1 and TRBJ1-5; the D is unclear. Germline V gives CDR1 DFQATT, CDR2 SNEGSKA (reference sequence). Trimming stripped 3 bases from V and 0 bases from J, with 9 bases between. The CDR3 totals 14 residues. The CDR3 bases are TGCAGTGCTAGGGCATTTTATAGCAATCAGCCCCAGCATTTT. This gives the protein CSARAFYSNQPQHF.

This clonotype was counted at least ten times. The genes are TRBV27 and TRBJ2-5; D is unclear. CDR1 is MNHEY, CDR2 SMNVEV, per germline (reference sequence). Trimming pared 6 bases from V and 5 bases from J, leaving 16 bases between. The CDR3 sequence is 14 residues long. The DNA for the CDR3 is TGTGCCAGCAGCCAAAGCGACGCCACGGAGACCCAGTACTTC. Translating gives CASSQSDATETQYF.

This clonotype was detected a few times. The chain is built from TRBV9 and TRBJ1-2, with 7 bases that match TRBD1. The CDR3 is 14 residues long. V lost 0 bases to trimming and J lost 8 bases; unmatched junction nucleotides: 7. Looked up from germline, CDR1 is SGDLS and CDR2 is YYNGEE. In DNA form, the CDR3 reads TGTGCCAGCAGCGTAGCCCAGAGGGGGCGCGGCTACACCTTC. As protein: CASSVAQRGRGYTF.

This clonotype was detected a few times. The CDR3 nucleotides read TGCGCCAGCACCATGGGGGGACTAGCGGAGGTTTACAATGAGCAGTTCTTC. Translation gives CASTMGGLAEVYNEQFF. The gene calls are TRBV5-1 and TRBJ2-1; 11 bases are a match to TRBD2. Germline values: CDR1 SGHRS, CDR2 YFSETQ. V lost 6 bases and J lost 4; bases outside the gene matches: 12. This CDR3 is built from 17 residues.

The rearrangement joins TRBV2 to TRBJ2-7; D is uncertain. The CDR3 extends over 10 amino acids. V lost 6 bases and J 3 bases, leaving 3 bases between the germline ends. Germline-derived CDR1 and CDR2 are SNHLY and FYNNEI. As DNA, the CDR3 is TGTGCCAGCAGGATCTACGAGCAGTACGTC. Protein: CASRIYEQYV.

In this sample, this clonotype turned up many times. DNA for the CDR3: TGCGCCAGCAGCATACAGGGGTCGGGCAATGAGCAGTTCTTC. It specifies CASSIQGSGNEQFF. The chain has TRBV5-1 and TRBJ2-1; 7 nucleotides align to TRBD1. In germline, CDR1 is SGHRS, CDR2 YFSETQ. This CDR3 has 14 residues. J was trimmed by 6 bases and V by 4 bases; bases with no gene match: 7.

As DNA, the CDR3 is TGTGCCATCGCAGACAGGGGGTCTGGCGGGGAGCTGTTTTTT. This codes for CAIADRGSGGELFF. The J gene is TRBJ2-2, the V gene TRBV10-3; 9 bases fit TRBD1. The germline CDR1 and CDR2 sequences are ENHRY and SYGVKD. Trimming at V came to 8 bases and at J to 7 bases, leaving 8 bases not matched to a gene. There are 14 residues in the CDR3.